This note documents a single TCR beta chain sequence. Its antigen remains unknown. PCR primers comprised 60 Vbeta and 13 Jbeta primers. Assay: immunoSEQ multiplex PCR; the TCRdb copy retains only in-frame clones and omits some. The sample has more than 80,000 clones, 75% seen once; the top ten hold more than 2%. This sample is part of a study of cytomegalovirus exposure and HLA in healthy donors. The CDR3 has 15 amino acids. V dropped 10 bases and J dropped 11; count of bases not matched to a gene: 18. The germline gives CDR1 WSHSY, CDR2 SAAADI. The study's findings and limits: Common viral pathogens seemed to be connected with several of the most significant clusters, according to a later analysis. TCR beta V segments were, for the most part, productive about 87% or about 30% of the time in an earlier analysis. In a later analysis, a missense DCLRE1C variant was linked to TCR beta V- and J-gene trimming. The study flagged roughly 150 TCR beta chains as cytomegalovirus-associated.

The sequence came from a man between 40 and 49 years old in good health and CMV-seronegative. The gene calls are TRBV10-2 and TRBJ2-5; 11 bases are shared with TRBD2. Sequenced sample: PBMCs. The chain's CDR3 is CATATMTSGDPVQYF. CDR3 nucleotide sequence: TGCGCCACCGCGACGATGACTAGCGGGGACCCGGTGCAGTACTTC.